A selection of T cell receptor beta chains follows, all from one sample in a study of STAT5B mutations in CD4+ large granular lymphocyte leukemia. Some clones are missing from TCRdb's copy, which holds only in-frame ones; the method was immunoSEQ multiplex PCR. The sample carries some 30,000 clones, 78% recorded once. Sequenced: CD4+ T cells from blood buffy coats. The receptor source for this set is a human donor in good health. Both conserved end residues are part of each CDR3. The order of the fields is D gene, V gene, CDR3 length, J gene, clone size, CDR3 protein, CDR3 DNA. The D gene is left open where the match is weak. A row's size may be missing; if present it is once, few, many or a size class.

.	TRBV7-9	13	TRBJ2-3	few	CASSLSGWDTQYF	TGTGCCAGCAGCTTATCTGGGTGGGATACGCAGTATTTT
.	TRBV5-5	14	TRBJ1-3	.	CASSLSDSGNTIYF	TGTGCCAGCAGCCTTTCAGACTCTGGAAACACCATATATTTT
.	TRBV30	13	TRBJ2-4	.	CAWSSLAKNIQYF	TGTGCCTGGAGCTCCCTAGCCAAAAACATTCAGTACTTC
.	TRBV27	12	TRBJ2-5	.	CASSPEGETQYF	TGTGCCAGCAGCCCCGAGGGAGAGACCCAGTACTTC
.	TRBV18	15	TRBJ2-7	once	CASSPFTARVSEQYF	TGTGCCAGCTCACCCTTTACTGCCAGGGTCTCCGAGCAGTACTTC
.	TRBV30	12	TRBJ1-1	.	CAWIEGRLEAFF	TGTGCCTGGATAGAGGGACGGCTTGAAGCTTTCTTT
.	TRBV5-1	19	TRBJ2-2	.	CASSFAQAVTPKNTGELFF	TGCGCCAGCAGCTTTGCCCAGGCCGTCACCCCAAAAAACACCGGGGAGCTGTTTTTT
.	TRBV10-3	13	TRBJ1-2	few	CAISEWIQYGYTF	TGTGCCATCAGTGAATGGATCCAATATGGCTACACCTTC
TRBD2	TRBV15	18	TRBJ2-1	.	CATSRDGLAGIAYNEQFF	TGTGCCACCAGCAGAGACGGACTAGCGGGAATTGCCTACAATGAGCAGTTCTTC
TRBD1	TRBV10-3	16	TRBJ2-7	.	CAIRDGTGSFGNEQYF	TGTGCCATCAGGGATGGGACAGGAAGTTTCGGGAACGAGCAGTACTTC
TRBD2	TRBV7-8	16	TRBJ2-5	.	CASSLGSGALQETQYF	TGTGCCAGCAGCTTAGGCAGCGGGGCCCTCCAAGAGACCCAGTACTTC
.	TRBV6-1	15	TRBJ1-1	few	CASSDGQFMGTEAFF	TGTGCCAGCAGTGACGGACAGTTTATGGGCACTGAAGCTTTCTTT
.	TRBV10-1	13	TRBJ1-4	.	CASSDPSDEKLFF	TGCGCCAGCAGTGACCCTTCGGACGAAAAACTGTTTTTT
TRBD2	TRBV4-1	17	TRBJ2-1	few	CASSQPMGLASGNEQFF	TGCGCCAGCAGCCAACCTATGGGACTAGCGTCAGGCAATGAGCAGTTCTTC
.	TRBV7-8	13	TRBJ2-1	.	CASSPARQDEQFF	TGTGCCAGCAGCCCGGCCCGGCAAGATGAGCAGTTCTTC
.	TRBV27	13	TRBJ2-7	.	CASSSDKTLGLYF	TGTGCCAGCAGTAGCGACAAGACTTTGGGCCTGTACTTC
.	TRBV6-1	14	TRBJ1-3	once	CASSPTPSGNTIYF	TGTGCCAGCAGTCCGACACCCTCTGGAAACACCATATATTTT
.	TRBV7-9	12	TRBJ1-5	few	CASSFTDQPQHF	TGTGCCAGCAGCTTTACAGATCAGCCCCAGCATTTT
TRBD1	TRBV19	14	TRBJ1-2	few	CASSRQGANYGYTF	TGTGCCAGTTCCAGACAGGGGGCTAACTATGGCTACACCTTC
TRBD2	TRBV9	20	TRBJ2-3	.	CASSTPTGTSGGASTDTQYF	TGTGCCAGCAGCACCCCTACGGGGACTAGCGGGGGGGCTAGCACAGATACGCAGTATTTT
TRBD2	TRBV5-1	16	TRBJ2-6	.	CASSPTGGTGANVLTF	TGCGCCAGCAGCCCCACGGGGGGTACTGGGGCCAACGTCCTGACTTTC
.	TRBV6-5	16	TRBJ2-3	once	CASSYSLSRSTDTQYF	TGTGCCAGCAGTTACTCTTTAAGCCGGAGCACAGATACGCAGTATTTT
TRBD2	TRBV10-3	15	TRBJ2-1	.	CAIRRTSGGAGEQFF	TGTGCCATCAGAAGGACTAGCGGGGGGGCAGGTGAGCAGTTCTTC
.	TRBV5-1	17	TRBJ2-5	few	CASSLGTGTPEQETQYF	TGCGCCAGCAGCTTGGGAACCGGAACACCCGAGCAAGAGACCCAGTACTTC
TRBD2	TRBV19	15	TRBJ2-1	.	CASRIGLAGVGEQFF	TGTGCCAGCCGAATTGGACTAGCGGGAGTCGGTGAGCAGTTCTTC
.	TRBV14	13	TRBJ1-4	few	CASSQDPTGQLFF	TGTGCCAGCAGCCAAGATCCAACAGGGCAACTGTTTTTT
TRBD2	TRBV6-1	15	TRBJ2-2	.	CASRPGTSKAGELFF	TGTGCCAGCAGGCCCGGGACTAGCAAGGCCGGGGAGCTGTTTTTT
.	TRBV7-9	14	TRBJ2-6	few	CASSPNSGANVLTF	TGTGCCAGCAGCCCCAACTCTGGGGCCAACGTCCTGACTTTC
.	TRBV7-9	15	TRBJ2-7	.	CASSLGLGSTAEQYF	TGTGCCAGCAGCTTAGGTCTCGGATCAACCGCGGAGCAGTACTTC
.	TRBV5-6	13	TRBJ1-5	few	CASSLGWNQPQHF	TGTGCCAGCAGCTTGGGATGGAATCAGCCCCAGCATTTT
TRBD2	TRBV18	19	TRBJ2-7	.	CASSPRSGASGSLTYEQYF	TGTGCCAGCTCACCACGTTCTGGGGCTAGCGGGAGTTTGACCTACGAGCAGTACTTC
TRBD1	TRBV18	13	TRBJ1-5	once	CASSQTGGQPQHF	TGTGCCAGCTCGCAGACAGGGGGTCAGCCCCAGCATTTT
.	TRBV6-6	14	TRBJ1-1	.	CASSQLIGGTEAFF	TGTGCCAGCAGTCAACTAATAGGGGGCACTGAAGCTTTCTTT
.	TRBV7-9	12	TRBJ2-2	.	CASSFQTGELFF	TGTGCCAGCAGCTTTCAGACCGGGGAGCTGTTTTTT
TRBD2	TRBV4-1	15	TRBJ2-5	.	CASSRPGRARGEQYF	TGCGCCAGCAGCCGTCCCGGGAGGGCGAGGGGGGAGCAGTACTTC
.	TRBV11-2	13	TRBJ1-4	.	CASSVGLGEKLFF	TGTGCCAGCAGCGTGGGACTCGGGGAAAAACTGTTTTTT
.	TRBV7-6	13	TRBJ1-1	few	CASSGSRDAEAFF	TGTGCCAGCAGCGGTAGCAGGGACGCTGAAGCTTTCTTT
.	TRBV6-5	15	TRBJ1-1	.	CASSLEGWGRTEAFF	TGTGCCAGCAGCCTCGAAGGATGGGGGCGGACTGAAGCTTTCTTT
TRBD1	TRBV18	15	TRBJ1-1	few	CASSLRQGTNTEAFF	TGTGCCAGCTCACTGCGACAGGGGACTAACACTGAAGCTTTCTTT
TRBD1	TRBV7-8	15	TRBJ2-2	.	CASSSGTGGTGELFF	TGTGCCAGCAGCTCCGGGACAGGGGGGACCGGGGAGCTGTTTTTT
.	TRBV28	10	TRBJ2-3	.	CASSDYTQYF	TGTGCCTCCAGCGACTATACGCAGTATTTT
.	TRBV29-1	11	TRBJ2-1	once	CSVSHYNEQFF	TGCAGCGTTAGTCACTACAATGAGCAGTTCTTC
.	TRBV4-2	15	TRBJ1-5	few	CASSQGQGGFGPQHF	TGTGCCAGCAGCCAAGGCCAGGGCGGATTCGGGCCCCAGCATTTT
.	TRBV27	14	TRBJ2-7	once	CASTPQRYLYEQYF	TGTGCCAGCACCCCACAGCGTTACCTATACGAGCAGTACTTC
.	TRBV7-8	16	TRBJ2-7	.	CASSLVEGIGYYEQYF	TGTGCCAGCAGCTTAGTGGAAGGTATAGGTTACTACGAGCAGTACTTC